This T cell receptor beta chain was sequenced during a study of T cell responses to AZD1222 COVID-19 vaccine. Assay used: immunoSEQ multiplex PCR; TCRdb lists only in-frame clones, some missing. The table includes 78,000 or so clones, approximately 90% detected once. Germline CDR1 and CDR2: MDHEN and SYDVKM. V lost 3 bases and J 0 bases, leaving 18 bases between the germline ends. The CDR3 runs 18 residues. This TCR was recovered from an adult in good health. The chain has TRBV28 and TRBJ2-1; D may correspond to TRBD1 or TRBD2 (6 bases each). The sequencing used peripheral blood, collected on day 0 of AZD1222 vaccination. CDR3 amino acids: CASSFWGAEQSSYNEQFF. The DNA of the CDR3 is TGTGCCAGCAGTTTTTGGGGGGCCGAACAGAGCTCCTACAATGAGCAGTTCTTC.